Each of the 24 T cell receptor beta chains below was sequenced from the same sample in a study of neurological immune-mediated disorders. TCRdb reprocessed the 5' RACE reads with MiXCR, giving one entry per CDR3 protein. The table has under 130,000 distinct CDR3 sequences, 11% seen once. Time point of the sample: longitudinal time-point 3. Sample: PBMCs. The receptors stem from a female donor with HTLV-1-associated myelopathy (HAM/TSP).

The rearrangement links TRBV6-5 to TRBJ2-7, with a tentative D call TRBD2 (6 bases). The CDR3 is made up of 16 amino acids. V gave up 0 bases and J gave up 0 bases, with 12 bases separating them. The germline CDR1 and CDR2 sequences are MNHEY and SVGAGI. CDR3 loop: CASSYSGGGGSYEQYF. The DNA for the CDR3 is TGTGCCAGCAGTTACTCGGGGGGTGGTGGCTCCTACGAGCAGTACTTC.

Of note for this clonotype: This may stem from a read error, because a much larger clone lies one nucleotide away. The gene calls are TRBV20-1 and TRBJ1-1, with D possibly matching TRBD1 (6 bases). The CDR3 has 15 residues. Trimming removed 5 bases from V and 4 bases from J, with 20 bases in between. Per germline, CDR1 DFQATT and CDR2 SNEGSKA (reference sequence). The CDR3 DNA reads TGCAGTGCTTGGACAGATGCCTTAGGAGGCACTGAAGCTTTCTTT. Its protein product is CSAWTDALGGTEAFF.

This clonotype came up a few times. The chain combines TRBV20-1 with TRBJ2-2; 8 nucleotides agree with TRBD2. The CDR3 has 13 amino acids. J gave up 6 bases and V 1 base, and 1 base lay outside the gene matches. CDR1 and CDR2 (germline): DFQATT, SNEGSKA (reference sequence). CDR3 sequence: CSARGREAGELFF. In DNA, the CDR3 is TGCAGTGCTAGAGGGCGGGAGGCCGGGGAGCTGTTTTTT.

Notes on this clonotype: The DNA is left out, because the CDR3 cannot be placed on it with certainty; the CDR3 is given as TCRdb lists it. The V gene is TRBV11-2, the J gene TRBJ1-2; TRBD1, as called in the table, went unchecked against the DNA. The germline V gene encodes CDR1 SGHAT and CDR2 FQNNGV. The CDR3 numbers 20 amino acids, ends counted. CDR3 sequence reads: CASSFYICSSWRTGTYGYTF.

The table lists this clonotype with many counts. The chain carries TRBV11-2 and TRBJ2-7, with TRBD1 matching over 11 bases. The CDR3 has 16 residues. Germline V gene sequence: CDR1 SGHAT, CDR2 FQNNGV. J gave up 7 bases and V 5 bases, and 13 bases lay outside the gene matches. For the CDR3, the DNA is TGTGCCAGCAGCCCAGGACAGGGGGCGATCGCCTTAGAGCAGTACTTC. Protein product: CASSPGQGAIALEQYF.

This clonotype has at least ten counts. This chain connects TRBV15 to TRBJ1-5; TRBD1 matches at 7 bases. The ends lost 3 bases at V and 7 bases at J; junction bases unmatched: 9. The CDR3 length is 15 residues. In germline, CDR1 is LNHNV, CDR2 YYDKDF (reference sequence). CDR3 amino acids: CATSRGPGGEQPQHF. CDR3 sequence (DNA): TGTGCCACCAGCAGGGGCCCAGGGGGAGAGCAGCCCCAGCATTTT. The complete variable domain, with remaining parts taken from reference TRBV15 and TRBJ1-5, reads DAMVIQNPRYQVTQFGKPVTLSCSQTLNHNVMYWYQQKSSQAPKLLFHYYDKDFNNEADTPDNFQSRRPNTSFCFLDIRSPGLGDTAMYLCATSRGPGGEQPQHFGDGTRLSIL.

This clonotype has a count of ten or more. This chain uses TRBV5-6 with TRBJ2-1; 7 bases agree with TRBD1. The CDR3 spans 14 residues. Trimming at V came to 4 bases and at J to 6 bases, leaving 7 bases not matched to a gene. Germline CDR1 is SGHDT and CDR2 is YYEEEE. The CDR3 nucleotides read TGTGCCAGCAGCCGGGACAGAAGCTTCAATGAGCAGTTCTTC. It translates to CASSRDRSFNEQFF.

This clonotype appeared many times. This chain uses TRBV20-1 with TRBJ1-5; D perhaps matches TRBD1 (5 bases). The CDR3 is 11 residues long. Germline V gives CDR1 DFQATT, CDR2 SNEGSKA (reference sequence). CDR3 sequence reads: CSPPRGQPQHF. DNA for the CDR3: TGCAGCCCGCCCCGGGGCCAGCCCCAGCATTTT.

This clonotype was counted ten times or more. The chain links TRBV7-4 to TRBJ1-1, with TRBD1 matching 8 bases. CDR3 length: 18 residues. V lost 1 base to trimming and J lost 4 bases; unmatched junction nucleotides: 14. Germline assignment: CDR1 SGHVT and CDR2 SQSDAQ. The CDR3 region has the DNA TGTGCCAGCAGCTTAGTGTGGCAGGGGGCTTGGGTCAGCACTGAAGCTTTCTTT. Translated, it gives CASSLVWQGAWVSTEAFF.

This clonotype was counted many times. The chain is built from TRBV4-2 and TRBJ2-7; 7 nucleotides agree with TRBD2. V shed 6 bases, J shed 2 bases, and the junction held 10 bases outside the gene matches. The germline V gene encodes CDR1 LGHNA and CDR2 YNFKEQ. This CDR3 is 15 amino acids long. The CDR3 here is CASSDVQRGPYEQYF. In DNA, the CDR3 is TGTGCCAGCAGTGACGTCCAGCGGGGACCCTACGAGCAGTACTTC.

The chain combines TRBV5-1 with TRBJ2-3; D uncertain. The CDR3 has 14 residues. The V and J ends lost 0 bases and 6 bases respectively, with 11 bases between them. Germline V gives CDR1 SGHRS, CDR2 YFSETQ. CDR3 region: CASSLADLGDTQYF. The CDR3 coding sequence is TGCGCCAGCAGCTTGGCCGATCTCGGTGATACGCAGTATTTT.

This clonotype was seen at least ten times. The chain links TRBV5-1 to TRBJ2-7; TRBD2 matches 7 bases. The V gene end was trimmed by 5 bases and the J gene end by 3 bases; junction bases not matched to a gene: 5. CDR3 length: 13 residues. CDR1 SGHRS and CDR2 YFSETQ come from the germline V gene. The CDR3 is CASRGGTDYEQYF. CDR3 DNA sequence: TGCGCCAGCAGGGGAGGGACTGACTACGAGCAGTACTTC.

This clonotype was detected many times. The chain recombines TRBV5-1 with TRBJ2-2; maybe TRBD2 (5 bases). Germline V gene sequence: CDR1 SGHRS, CDR2 YFSETQ. Trimming took off 5 bases at V and 3 bases at J, with 14 bases between the two ends. The CDR3 is 15 amino acids. The CDR3 protein is CASRRALADTGELFF. For the CDR3, the DNA is TGCGCCAGCAGGAGGGCCCTAGCAGACACCGGGGAGCTGTTTTTT.

A few counts support this clonotype. The chain is built from TRBV5-5 and TRBJ1-2; 9 bases map to TRBD1. The CDR3 extends over 15 amino acids. The ends lost 1 base at V and 8 bases at J; junction bases unmatched: 9. Germline V lookup: CDR1 SGHKS, CDR2 YYEKEE (reference sequence). Written as DNA, the CDR3 is TGTGCCAGCAGCTTGACAGGGGGCGCTTATTACGGCTACACCTTC. It codes for CASSLTGGAYYGYTF.

This clonotype was recorded at least ten times. The chain employs TRBV5-1 and TRBJ2-7; tentative D call: TRBD2 (7 bases). Germline V gene lookup returns CDR1 SGHRS and CDR2 YFSETQ. Trimming took 7 bases from V and 2 from J, leaving 19 bases between them. The CDR3 totals 15 residues. As DNA, the CDR3 is TGCGCCAGCCAGCCGGGCGGGGGCGTGACCTACGAGCAGTACTTC. Its translation: CASQPGGGVTYEQYF.

This clonotype turned up a few times. This chain connects TRBV19 to TRBJ1-1; D is unclear. V lost 2 bases and J 6 bases, leaving 16 bases between the germline ends. The CDR3 spans 15 residues. Germline lookup yields CDR1 LNHDA and CDR2 SQIVND (reference sequence). Here the CDR3 DNA reads TGTGCCAGTAGTATACAAGACCTCCCAAACGCTGAAGCTTTCTTT. It codes for CASSIQDLPNAEAFF.

This clonotype was counted many times. The genes are TRBV10-3 and TRBJ1-1; 8 nucleotides agree with TRBD1. V shed 3 bases and J 3 bases; nucleotides not matched to a gene: 9. This CDR3 has 16 residues. CDR1 is ENHRY and CDR2 is SYGVKD in the germline V gene. The chain's CDR3 is CAISETGGMVDTEAFF. CDR3 bases: TGTGCCATCAGTGAAACAGGGGGGATGGTTGACACTGAAGCTTTCTTT.

With respect to this clonotype: The conserved closing phenylalanine or tryptophan is absent in this CDR3, likely reflecting a read error. V and J are TRBV10-3 and TRBJ2-7; possibly TRBD1 for D (5 bases). The CDR3 has 14 residues. V gave up 7 bases and J gave up 3 bases, with 16 bases separating them. From germline, CDR1 is ENHRY and CDR2 SYGVKD. CDR3 sequence (DNA): TGTGCCATCAATCAGGGTATGGGTGTCTACGAGCAGTACCTC. Its protein product is CAINQGMGVYEQYL.

The rearrangement joins TRBV10-2 to TRBJ1-5; 8 positions agree with TRBD1. The CDR3 has 14 residues. Germline V gives CDR1 WSHSY, CDR2 SAAADI. Trimming took 8 bases from V and 0 from J; bases not matched to a gene: 3. CDR3 nucleotide sequence: TGCGCCAGCGGCGGACAGGGTAGCAATCAGCCCCAGCATTTT. This sequence encodes CASGGQGSNQPQHF.

Comments on this clonotype: This clone may be a read error of a much larger clone one base away. The V call is TRBV10-3, the J call TRBJ2-7, with D perhaps given as TRBD1 or TRBD2 (6 bases each). Trimming shortened V by 7 bases and J by 5 bases, and 21 bases separated the two germline ends. Per the germline V gene, CDR1 is ENHRY and CDR2 is SYGVKD. CDR3 length: 15 amino acids. The CDR3 is CAINPLGGAYHEQYF. DNA of the CDR3: TGTGCCATCAACCCCCTGGGGGGCGCCTACCACGAGCAGTACTTC.

This clonotype has a count of ten or more. The CDR3 nucleotides read TGCGCCAGCAGCCAGGCGGGCGGGGAGCTGTTTTTT. Translated, it gives CASSQAGGELFF. The V call is TRBV5-1, the J call TRBJ2-2; perhaps TRBD2 as D (5 bases). Germline-derived CDR1 and CDR2 are SGHRS and YFSETQ. The CDR3 totals 12 residues. The germline V and J ends were trimmed by 4 bases and 7 bases, with 8 bases remaining between them.

Comment on this clonotype: This may arise from a read error, as a much more abundant clone is one base away. This chain connects TRBV11-2 to TRBJ2-7; D perhaps matches TRBD1 (6 bases). Germline assignment: CDR1 SGHAT and CDR2 FQNNGV. The CDR3 is made up of 13 amino acids. As DNA, the CDR3 is TGTGTCAGCAGCCCGGACAGACTCTACGAGCAGTACTTC. Translated: CVSSPDRLYEQYF. The full variable domain, completed using reference TRBV11-2 and TRBJ2-7, is EAGVAQSPRYKIIEKRQSVAFWCNPISGHATLYWYQQILGQGPKLLIQFQNNGVVDDSQLPKDRFSAERLKGVDSTLKIQPAKLEDSAVYLCVSSPDRLYEQYFGPGTRLTVT.

This clonotype was seen many times. The chain joins TRBV2 to TRBJ2-3; 8 bases are a match to TRBD1. This CDR3 has 15 residues. Germline V CDR1 and CDR2: SNHLY, FYNNEI. The trim removed 3 bases at V and 4 bases at J, leaving 6 bases unmatched. The CDR3 sequence: CASSDGQGWSDTQYF. The CDR3 region has the DNA TGTGCCAGCAGTGACGGACAGGGTTGGTCAGATACGCAGTATTTT.

This clonotype was seen many times. J is TRBJ2-1 and V is TRBV12-3 or TRBV12-4, with D maybe TRBD1 (6 bases). Trimming cost V 6 bases and J 0 bases, with 12 bases left between them. This CDR3 has 15 residues. The CDR3 reads CASSRTVSSYNEQFF. CDR3 coding DNA: TGTGCCAGCAGCCGGACAGTCAGCTCCTACAATGAGCAGTTCTTC.